This TCR beta chain was documented in a study of human T cells and chemical hapten exposure. The overall study: Skin on the upper inner arm, about 2 cm by about 2 cm in size, was sensitized with 2% DPC. A patient group, mainly female, showed alopecia areata, totalis or universalis.

J lost 1 base, V lost 3 bases, and 3 bases had no gene match. CDR3 length: 14 residues. The V gene's germline CDR1 is DFQATT and CDR2 SNEGSKA (reference sequence). What the library attached to individual cDNA molecules were unique molecular identifiers. TCRdb passed the RACE reads through MiXCR, listing each CDR3 protein once. The sample consists of roughly 30,000 distinct CDR3 sequences, approximately 9% of them appearing once. Ten or more counts support this clonotype. Time point defined: patch test 2, 6 weeks after DPC sensitization. Treatment defined: therapeutic diphenylcyclopropenone sensitization with weekly scalp DPC.

The chain links TRBV20-1 to TRBJ2-3, with 8 bases fitting TRBD1. This receptor was obtained from a man under 40 with alopecia areata. Some clones in this sample may be carry-over from other donors' samples. The material was whole blood, obtained in connection with sensitization to the hapten diphenylcyclopropenone (DPC). The DNA of the CDR3 is TGCAGTGCTAGGGAGACAGGGGGCACAGATACGCAGTATTTT. Protein product: CSARETGGTDTQYF.